This T cell receptor beta chain was sequenced during a study of T cells in localized non-small cell lung cancer. With regard to this clone: Its target is not known.

General study findings and limits: Heterogeneity within the tumor remains possible, as just one region underwent sequencing.

Sequencing used immunoSEQ multiplex PCR; TCRdb keeps in-frame clones, though not all of them. The table lists fewer than 35,000 clones, nearly 80% of them singletons. Material: peripheral blood, obtained before any cancer treatment. This receptor was identified in a male donor older than 55 with stage II squamous cell lung carcinoma.

The CDR3 loop reads CASSPTGGEQFF. DNA of the CDR3: TGCGCCAGCAGCCCTACCGGGGGTGAGCAGTTCTTC. The chain uses TRBV4-1 and TRBJ2-1, with a weak D call TRBD2 (6 bases). The V gene lost 4 bases and the J gene lost 9 bases, with 10 bases spanning the gap. The CDR3 is 12 residues long. Germline loops: CDR1 MGHRA, CDR2 YSYEKL.